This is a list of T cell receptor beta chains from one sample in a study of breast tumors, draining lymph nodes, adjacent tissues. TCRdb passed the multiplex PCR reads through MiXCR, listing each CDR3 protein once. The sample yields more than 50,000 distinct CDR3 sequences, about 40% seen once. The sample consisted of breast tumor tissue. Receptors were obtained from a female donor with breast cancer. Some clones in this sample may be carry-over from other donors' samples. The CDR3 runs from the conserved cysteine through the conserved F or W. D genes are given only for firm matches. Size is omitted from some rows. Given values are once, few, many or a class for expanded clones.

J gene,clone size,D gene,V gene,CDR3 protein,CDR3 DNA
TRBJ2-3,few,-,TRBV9,CASSVGQFNEHTDTQYF,TGTGCCAGCAGCGTAGGACAGTTCAACGAGCACACAGATACGCAGTATTTT
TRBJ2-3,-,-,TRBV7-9,CASSPHTQRADTQYF,TGTGCCAGCAGTCCGCATACCCAGCGGGCAGATACGCAGTATTTT
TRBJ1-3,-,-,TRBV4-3,CASSQAWGTGDTIYF,TGCGCCAGCAGCCAAGCATGGGGTACTGGAGACACCATATATTTT
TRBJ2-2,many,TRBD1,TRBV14,CASSRPGQTNTGELFF,TGTGCCAGCAGCCGGCCGGGACAGACGAACACCGGGGAGCTGTTTTTT
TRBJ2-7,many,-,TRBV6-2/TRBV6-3,CASSHPPDEQYF,TGTGCCAGCAGTCATCCCCCCGACGAGCAGTACTTC
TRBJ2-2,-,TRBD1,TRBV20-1,CSAASGTGLGTGELFF,TGCAGTGCTGCAAGCGGGACAGGGCTTGGCACCGGGGAGCTGTTTTTT
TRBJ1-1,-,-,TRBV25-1,CASTVNTEAFF,TGTGCCAGCACTGTGAACACTGAAGCTTTCTTT
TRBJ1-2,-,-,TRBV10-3,CAISDPGQTHGYTF,TGTGCCATCAGTGACCCGGGACAAACACATGGCTACACCTTC
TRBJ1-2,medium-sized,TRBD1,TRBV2,CASSEGQGGIYGYTF,TGTGCCAGCAGTGAGGGACAGGGAGGCATCTATGGCTACACCTTC
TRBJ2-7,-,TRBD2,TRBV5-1,CASSSGTSGTYEQYF,TGCGCCAGCAGCTCCGGGACTAGCGGTACCTACGAGCAGTACTTC
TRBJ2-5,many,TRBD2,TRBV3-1,CASSQTSGAPETQYF,TGTGCCAGCAGCCAGACTAGCGGGGCCCCGGAGACCCAGTACTTC
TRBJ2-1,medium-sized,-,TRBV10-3,CAISETGQYNEQFF,TGTGCCATCAGTGAAACAGGACAATACAATGAGCAGTTCTTC
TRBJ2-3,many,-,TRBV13,CASSLTAGVVRYF,TGTGCCAGCAGCTTGACTGCCGGAGTTGTGCGGTATTTT
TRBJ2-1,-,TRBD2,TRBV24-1,CATSTSGSPYNEQFF,TGTGCCACCAGTACTAGCGGGAGCCCCTACAATGAGCAGTTCTTC
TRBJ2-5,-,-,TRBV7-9,CASSSSGTGYQETQYF,TGTGCCAGCAGCTCTAGCGGGACAGGATACCAAGAGACCCAGTACTTC
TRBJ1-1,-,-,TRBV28,CASSLRGAEAFF,TGTGCCAGCAGTCTTCGAGGGGCTGAAGCTTTCTTT
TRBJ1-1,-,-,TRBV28,CASSLLSSSYTEAFF,TGTGCCAGCAGTTTATTATCTAGCAGTTACACTGAAGCTTTCTTT
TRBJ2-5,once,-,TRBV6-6,CASNRGAGSTQYF,TGTGCCAGCAATCGGGGTGCCGGATCGACCCAGTACTTC
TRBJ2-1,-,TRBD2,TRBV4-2,CASSLPGLAVMREQFF,TGTGCCAGCAGCTTACCGGGACTAGCGGTTATGAGGGAGCAGTTCTTC
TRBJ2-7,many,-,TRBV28,CASTIGGEQYF,TGTGCCAGCACTATAGGAGGCGAGCAGTACTTC
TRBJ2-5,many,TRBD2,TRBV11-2,CASSIGTSGSRGETQYF,TGTGCCAGCAGCATAGGGACTAGCGGGAGTCGGGGAGAGACCCAGTACTTC
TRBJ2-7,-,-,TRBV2,CASSFYICSARTTYEQYF,-
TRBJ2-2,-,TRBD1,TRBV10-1,CASSYSTGAGELFF,TGCGCCAGCAGCTACTCCACAGGGGCCGGGGAGCTGTTTTTT
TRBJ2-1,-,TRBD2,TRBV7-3,CASGFSGSPQEQFF,TGTGCCAGCGGCTTTAGCGGGAGTCCACAAGAGCAGTTCTTC
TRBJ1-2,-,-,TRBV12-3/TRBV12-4,CASSLGLVADYGYTF,TGTGCCAGCAGTTTAGGTCTTGTGGCGGACTATGGCTACACCTTC
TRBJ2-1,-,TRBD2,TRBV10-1,CASSDRTSGRVVYNEQFF,TGCGCCAGCAGTGATAGGACTAGCGGGAGGGTCGTCTACAATGAGCAGTTCTTC
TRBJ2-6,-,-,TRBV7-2,CASSRGPHTAGANLLTF,TGTGCCAGCAGTCGGGGACCTCATACTGCCGGGGCCAACCTCCTGACTTTC
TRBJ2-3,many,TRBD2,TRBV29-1,CSVEASGRAMASDTQYF,TGCAGCGTTGAGGCCAGCGGGAGGGCCATGGCCTCCGATACGCAGTATTTT
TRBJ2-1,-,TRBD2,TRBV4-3,CASSQLSGSSYNERFF,TGCGCCAGCAGCCAGCTTAGCGGGAGTTCCTACAATGAGCGGTTCTTC
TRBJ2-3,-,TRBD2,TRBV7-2,CASSASGLAGSHTDTQYF,TGTGCCAGCAGCGCGTCGGGACTAGCGGGAAGCCACACAGATACGCAGTATTTT
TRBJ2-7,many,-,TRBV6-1,CASRRGLEQYF,TGTGCCAGCCGCAGGGGCCTGGAGCAGTACTTC
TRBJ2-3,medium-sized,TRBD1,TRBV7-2,CASKGQGALDTQYF,TGTGCCAGCAAGGGGCAGGGGGCACTGGATACGCAGTATTTT
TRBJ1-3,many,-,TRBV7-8,CASSFSSPFPSGNPIYF,TGTGCCAGCAGCTTTTCTTCACCTTTCCCTTCTGGAAACCCCATATATTTT
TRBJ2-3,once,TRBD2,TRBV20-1,CSARGGTSGRTDTQYF,TGCAGTGCTAGGGGTGGGACTAGCGGGAGAACAGATACGCAGTATTTT
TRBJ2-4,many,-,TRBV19,CASMGGPAKNIQYF,TGTGCCAGTATGGGGGGCCCGGCCAAAAACATTCAGTACTTC
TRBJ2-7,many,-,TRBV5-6,CASSLVGAGVYEQYF,TGTGCCAGCAGCTTGGTTGGGGCCGGGGTCTACGAGCAGTACTTC
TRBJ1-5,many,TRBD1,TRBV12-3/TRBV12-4,CASSLDWTGRNQPQHF,TGTGCCAGCAGCCTCGATTGGACAGGCCGCAATCAGCCCCAGCATTTT
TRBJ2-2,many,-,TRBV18,CASPSFGNTGELFF,TGTGCCAGCCCTTCGTTTGGGAACACCGGGGAGCTGTTTTTT
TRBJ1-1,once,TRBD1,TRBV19,CASNPTGFTEAFF,TGTGCCAGTAACCCGACAGGGTTCACTGAAGCTTTCTTT
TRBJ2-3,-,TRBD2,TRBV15,CATSRDGGLAGVGTQYF,TGTGCCACCAGCAGAGATGGGGGACTAGCGGGAGTCGGTACGCAGTATTTT
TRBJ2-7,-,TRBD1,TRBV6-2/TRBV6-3,CAGSHRGPGQGSYEQYF,TGTGCCGGCAGTCACCGCGGGCCGGGACAGGGGTCCTACGAGCAGTACTTC
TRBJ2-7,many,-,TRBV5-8,CASSLKAGHISEQYF,TGTGCCAGCAGCTTGAAGGCGGGACATATTTCCGAGCAGTACTTC
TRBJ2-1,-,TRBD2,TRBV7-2,CASSLGASGSINEQFF,TGTGCCAGCAGCTTAGGAGCTAGCGGGAGCATTAATGAGCAGTTCTTC
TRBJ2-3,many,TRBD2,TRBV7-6,CASSLALAGVGTDTQYF,TGTGCCAGCAGCTTAGCACTAGCGGGAGTAGGCACAGATACGCAGTATTTT
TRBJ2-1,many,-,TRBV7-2,CASSLAGINEQFF,TGTGCCAGCAGCCTCGCCGGAATTAATGAGCAGTTCTTC
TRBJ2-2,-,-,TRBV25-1,CASSEYGALEQYFGPGTGELFF,-
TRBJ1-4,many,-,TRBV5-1,CASRDTNEKLFF,TGCGCCAGCCGGGACACTAATGAAAAACTGTTTTTT
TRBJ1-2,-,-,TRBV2,CASSGGVFYGYTF,TGTGCCAGCAGTGGAGGGGTATTCTATGGCTACACCTTC
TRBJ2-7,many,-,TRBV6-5,CASSRGLESYEQYF,TGTGCCAGCAGTAGGGGACTGGAATCCTACGAGCAGTACTTC
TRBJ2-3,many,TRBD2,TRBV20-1,CSASPSGPTDTQYF,TGCAGTGCTAGCCCTAGCGGACCCACAGATACGCAGTATTTT
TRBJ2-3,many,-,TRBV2,CASSESVGADTQYF,TGTGCCAGCAGTGAGTCGGTGGGGGCAGATACGCAGTATTTT
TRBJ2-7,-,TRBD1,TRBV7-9,CASSLWNRDRVYEQYF,TGTGCCAGCAGCTTATGGAACCGGGACAGAGTCTACGAGCAGTACTTC
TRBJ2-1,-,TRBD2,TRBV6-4,CASSDRKVVAGVNEQFF,TGTGCCAGCAGTGACCGTAAGGTAGTAGCGGGAGTAAATGAGCAGTTCTTC
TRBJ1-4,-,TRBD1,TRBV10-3,CAIKGVGTARGQVNEKLFF,TGTGCCATCAAGGGCGTTGGGACAGCTAGGGGGCAGGTTAATGAAAAACTGTTTTTT
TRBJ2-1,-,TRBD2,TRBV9,CASSETSGRLNEQFF,TGTGCCAGCAGCGAGACTAGCGGGAGGTTAAATGAGCAGTTCTTC